This TCR beta chain was sequenced during a study of blood T cell repertoires in COVID-19. Everyone who took part was about 18 to 89 years old, and they came from about two dozen US areas. Two negative PCRs, clearance, or symptom resolution had been documented for recovered Cohort 3 donors. Sequencing was performed with immunoSEQ multiplex PCR; in TCRdb, only in-frame clones are kept and a portion is missing. Of approximately 400,000 clones listed, 75% to 90% are singletons. Specimen: PBMCs or T cells enriched from blood (not recorded which). The TCR was taken from a woman aged 45-59 years who had recovered from COVID-19.

The CDR3 DNA is TGTGCCAGTAGTGCTGGGGGACAGGTGAAGTCACCCCTCCACTTT. Translation: CASSAGGQVKSPLHF. This chain joins TRBV19 and TRBJ1-6, with 8 bases identical to TRBD1. V lost 5 bases and J lost 10; bases outside the gene matches: 10. The CDR3 spans 15 residues. Germline assignment: CDR1 LNHDA and CDR2 SQIVND (reference sequence).